This entry features one T cell receptor beta chain sequence. What it binds is unknown. Repertoires were generated with immunoSEQ multiplex PCR, while TCRdb's copy carries only in-frame clones and drops some. The sample contains 8,000 to 9,500 clones, more than 70% of which appear only once. Patient tissue came from resections in Japan or China, 2014–2017. The data derive from a study of immune evolution from preneoplasia to lung adenocarcinoma. Study-wide points: Top clone frequencies peaked in normal lung, apparently declining through invasive adenocarcinoma.

V lost 2 bases, J lost 2 bases, and 8 bases stayed unmatched. Per the germline V gene, CDR1 is MNHNY and CDR2 is SVGAGI (reference sequence). This CDR3 has 16 amino acids. V is TRBV6-6 and J is TRBJ2-7, with 8 bases identical to TRBD1. The TCR originated in a person aged 55-85 years with lung adenocarcinoma. Sequencing was done on a sample of FFPE adjacent normal lung tissue. The CDR3 protein is CASSYLGQGSPYEQYF. As DNA, the CDR3 is TGTGCCAGCAGTTACCTTGGACAGGGATCCCCCTACGAGCAGTACTTC.